This record covers a single T cell receptor beta chain. This specimen comes from a study of identifying expanded T cells in peripheral blood. The CDR3 runs 15 residues. Trimming removed 6 bases from V and 6 bases from J; junction bases left unmatched: 9. Germline CDR1 is LNHDA and CDR2 is SQIVND (reference sequence). Assay used: immunoSEQ multiplex PCR; TCRdb lists only in-frame clones, some missing. The repertoire holds tens of thousands of clones, with roughly 88% as singletons. The chain employs TRBV19 and TRBJ2-2; 8 bases fit TRBD1. The sequence was obtained from a person aged 18 to 75 in good health. Sequencing was done on a sample of blood. CDR3 region: CASRPDGQGAGELFF. CDR3 in DNA: TGTGCCAGTAGGCCTGACGGACAGGGTGCCGGGGAGCTGTTTTTT.